This T cell receptor beta chain was profiled in a study of cytomegalovirus exposure and HLA in healthy donors (dated by TCRdb to the late 2010s). Notes on the research overall: In an earlier analysis of 450 to 750 of the donors, 276 Gb of sequence data and 117 million unique TCR beta sequences from about 190 million T cells were reported. An early release that covered around 590 HLA-typed donors contained approximately 300 gigabases of sequencing data and tens of millions of unique TCR sequences. The genetic ancestry cluster associated with self-reported Caucasian donors included 80% to 90% of the roughly 400 genotyped donors. The study aimed to test whether signatures of past pathogen exposure could be identified by cataloging public T cell receptors. The T cell repertoires of around 730 subjects were profiled by immunosequencing and related to cytomegalovirus serostatus. Besides the first cohort of roughly 640 subjects, a separate validation cohort made up of roughly 120 different subjects was used. To predict cytomegalovirus infection status, the study brought together high-throughput TCR immunosequencing, statistical association of individual TCRs with disease status, and machine learning. In a later analysis, previously published TCR beta repertoires from roughly 710 donors were re-analyzed and high-resolution HLA genotyping was added so that TCR occurrence patterns could be studied. In the later analysis, no new phenotypic data were used to find candidate immune exposures; instead, reliance was placed on TCR beta sequences and their occurrence across donors. In an earlier analysis of 550 to 700 of the donors, high-throughput TCR beta sequencing was used to judge whether each TCR beta V gene segment behaved as functional or pseudogenic. Donor age, sex, ethnicity and CMV serostatus were compiled together with the repertoire data. Genome-wide SNP genotypes for about three fifths of the 666 donors were used in a later genetic analysis, which treated that subset as a discovery cohort. All discovery cohort repertoires had been generated on a single sequencing platform. Class I and class II HLA loci were covered by the typing at four-digit resolution. Typing coverage differed by locus: A, B, C, DRB1 and DQB1 were typed in roughly 629-630 donors, DQA1 in roughly 500, DPA1 in 600 to 610, and DPB1 in around 440. Because of strong linkage in the cohort, a handful of DR-DQ haplotypes were treated as single units for association and clustering. On average, around 240,000 unique TCR beta nucleotide sequences were sequenced per donor among roughly 430 genotyped donors of the cohort, with 15% to 20% of those sequences being non-productive. Results and caveats for the whole study, not just this receptor: Compared with equally common non-associated chains, HLA-associated TCR beta chains in a later analysis were more clonally expanded and had lower generation probabilities. Some 15 rarely observed V segments, including chromosome 9 orphons, were excluded from the earlier analysis of some 590 of the donors because counts were too low. Immune exposure information for the cohort was limited to CMV serostatus. In this cohort, only TCR beta chains were sequenced, and detectable features were limited by the absence of alpha or paired-chain data. A total of fewer than 200 TCR beta chains were listed by the study as associated with cytomegalovirus. Several of the top co-occurrence clusters appeared to be linked to parvovirus B19, influenza, CMV and Epstein-Barr virus, according to a later analysis. The 87-base-pair reads could not distinguish some IMGT-functional V segments, including TRBV6-2 and TRBV6-3, so those segments were excluded. The authors suggested that the approach could potentially be generalized to other disease states and immunological phenotypes. Linkage disequilibrium might explain the correlated functional status among segregating V segments, but an unknown experimental factor could not be excluded. According to a later genetic analysis, donors in an Asian-associated ancestry cluster had fewer N-insertions in productive TCRs than the roughly 700-donor mean. A later analysis found that TCR association rates varied across HLA loci, with DRB1 alleles showing the most associated TCRs and HLA-C alleles the fewest. In an earlier analysis of 450 to 750 of the donors, most TCR beta V segments appeared in productive rearrangements about 87% or about 30% of the time, broadly matching IMGT annotations. When HLA alleles, especially DR and DQ, strongly co-occurred, attributing TCR associations to individual alleles was difficult. Most TCR sequences were seen in very few donors, while some public TCRs were found in many individuals. At a false discovery rate of 0.05, a later analysis linked under 20,000 TCR beta sequences to specific HLA alleles. An association between a missense DCLRE1C variant and V-gene and J-gene trimming of TCR beta chains was found in a later genetic analysis and replicated in an independent cohort. The sequencing pipeline was judged likely to have produced a cluster of highly shared sequence variants as a technical artifact. The classifier was reported to diagnose cytomegalovirus status with high specificity and sensitivity in both the original cohort and the validation cohort. Three of the identified cytomegalovirus-associated TCR beta chains were confirmed in vitro to be specific for cytomegalovirus antigens. Roughly uniform sequencing depth across donors was assumed in presence/absence analyses, although this assumption may not hold. Because HLA typing was unavailable for some donors at each locus, only the typed subset was used in association tests. A further reported finding was that TCR beta sequences accurately predicted the HLA-A and HLA-B alleles for most subjects in the first cohort. Most CMV-associated TCR beta chains appeared to be HLA-restricted in a later analysis, and the HLA associations seemed to be driven largely by CMV exposure.

The cohort consisted of 670 or so healthy bone marrow donors. All cohort members were sampled while nominally healthy, although unrecorded immune exposures were likely present. The donor was CMV seronegative and belonged to the group of 352 seronegative cohort members. Every donor gave a peripheral blood sample, and the peripheral blood mononuclear cells from that sample were used for TCR beta sequencing. Genomic DNA was extracted from the blood cell samples with the Qiagen DNeasy Blood Extraction Kit. As for this clone: Its antigen is unknown. No much larger clonotype is one base removed from it; base qualities were not supplied.

The CDR3, from cysteine to phenylalanine, totals 14 residues. Of the read, only the CDR3 DNA is kept; its 42 bases are in frame from base 1. At the junction V is shortened by 5 bases and J by 6 bases, with 15 bases in between. The germline V gene (reference sequence) provides CDR1 LNHDA and CDR2 SQIVND. Libraries were prepared through the immunoSEQ multiplex PCR assay. The multiplex PCR relied on a mix of 60 forward primers for TCR Vbeta segments and 13 reverse primers for TCR Jbeta segments. The CDR3 region of rearranged TCR beta genes was amplified from genomic DNA by a multiplex PCR assay. The Illumina HiSeq System was used to sequence the amplified TCR beta libraries as 87-base-pair reads. The authors' analysis ran thus. In a later analysis, 77 million or so unique TCR beta chains were counted across the 690 or so repertoires, and roughly 11 million of these chains were shared by at least two donors. Raw reads were error-corrected and collapsed into unique sequences by a nearest-neighbor algorithm in which closely related sequences were merged to remove PCR and sequencing errors. V, D and J gene segments were assigned by aligning CDR3 sequences to IMGT reference sequences. Each retained sequence needed at least a six-nucleotide match to both a V gene segment and a J gene segment. Rearrangements were classified as productive when the CDR3 lacked stop codons and remained in frame with V and J, and all other rearrangements were classified as non-productive. Following IMGT convention, CDR3 was defined as the stretch from the second conserved V-encoded cysteine up to the conserved J-encoded phenylalanine. In an earlier analysis of 587 of the donors, sequences lacking an unambiguous match to a single V gene segment were excluded. In an earlier analysis of a few hundred of the donors, V segments were called functional above 56.7% productive rearrangements and were called segregating when the between-donor standard deviation exceeded 5%. A statistical classification framework was developed to diagnose cytomegalovirus status using the catalog of TCR beta chain sequences. V and J gene assignment, in a later analysis, came from comparing TCR nucleotide sequences with IMGT/GENE-DB human TR gene sequences. A later analysis assigned CDR3 sequences and most-parsimonious VDJ recombination scenarios with the TCRdist pipeline. A later analysis defined each TCR beta chain by its CDR3 amino acid sequence plus V-gene family, and excluded reads lacking a unique V-gene family. To address suspected cross-contamination and a sequencing artifact, a later analysis removed several hundred highly shared, low-generation-probability nucleotide sequences. A later analysis calculated a clonal expansion index for each public chain from normalized within-repertoire ranks of inferred template counts. A later analysis computed generation probabilities with a VDJ recombination model fitted to out-of-frame rearrangements, and checked the results against IGoR. A later analysis scored TCR-TCR, TCR-HLA and TCR-CMV co-occurrence with hypergeometric tests, applying a repertoire-size bias correction to TCR pairs. False discovery rates were estimated in a later analysis by permuting HLA or CMV assignments 20 times. In a later analysis, co-occurring TCRs were grouped with DBSCAN, and TCRdist sequence similarity was added when clustering was performed within HLA-allele-positive subsets. Repertoires with fewer than 30,000 or more than 120,000 public chains, plus five repertoires with anomalous nucleotide sharing, were excluded from co-occurrence clustering. The source is immuneACCESS, and TCRdb retained only in-frame sequences with V and J called. Part of the clones is not carried over; for the studies checked, unresolved V genes explain less than half of this, and the remainder is unexplained. Clone size and V and J calls were adopted from that table, with D and trimming inferred from the DNA. For this sample the table gives approximately 130,000 clones, of which around four fifths were detected only once. Approximately 1.1% of the sample is taken by the ten largest.

The TCR sequence derives from a boy aged 5-17 years in good health and CMV-seronegative. The sample consisted of PBMCs. The receptor chain draws on TRBV19 and TRBJ2-3; the best D guess is TRBD2, with 6 bases matching. The CDR3 amino acid sequence is: CASSARLGGDTQYF. The DNA reads TGTGCCAGTAGTGCCCGACTAGGAGGGGATACGCAGTATTTT. Outside the CDR3, residues come from the reference TRBV19 and TRBJ2-3 proteins, so the full variable domain is: DGGITQSPKYLFRKEGQNVTLSCEQNLNHDAMYWYRQDPGQGLRLIYYSQIVNDFQKGDIAEGYSVSREKKESFPLTVTSAQKNPTAFYLCASSARLGGDTQYFGPGTRLTVL.